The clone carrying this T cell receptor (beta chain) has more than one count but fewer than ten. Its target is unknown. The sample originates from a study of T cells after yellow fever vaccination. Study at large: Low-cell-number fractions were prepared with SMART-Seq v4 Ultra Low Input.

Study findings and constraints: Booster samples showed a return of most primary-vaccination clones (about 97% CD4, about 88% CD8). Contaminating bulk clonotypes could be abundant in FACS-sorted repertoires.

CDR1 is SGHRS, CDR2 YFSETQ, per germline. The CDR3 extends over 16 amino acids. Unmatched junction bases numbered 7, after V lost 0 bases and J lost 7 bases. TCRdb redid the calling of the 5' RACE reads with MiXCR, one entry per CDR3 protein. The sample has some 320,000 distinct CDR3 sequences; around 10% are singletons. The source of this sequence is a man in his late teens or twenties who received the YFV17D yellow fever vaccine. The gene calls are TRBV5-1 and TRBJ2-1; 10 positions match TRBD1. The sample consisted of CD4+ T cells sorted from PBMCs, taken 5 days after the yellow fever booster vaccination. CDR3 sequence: CASSLEGQGIWNEQFF. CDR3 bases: TGCGCCAGCAGCTTGGAGGGACAGGGGATTTGGAATGAGCAGTTCTTC.